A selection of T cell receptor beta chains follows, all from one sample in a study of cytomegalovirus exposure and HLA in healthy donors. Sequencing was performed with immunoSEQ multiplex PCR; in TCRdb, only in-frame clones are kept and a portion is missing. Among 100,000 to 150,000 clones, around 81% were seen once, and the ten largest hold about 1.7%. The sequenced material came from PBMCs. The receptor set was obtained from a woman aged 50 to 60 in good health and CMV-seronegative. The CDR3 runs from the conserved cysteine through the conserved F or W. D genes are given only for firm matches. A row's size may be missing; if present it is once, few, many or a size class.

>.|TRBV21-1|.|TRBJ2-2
CASSKGTGHTGELFF
TGTGCCAGCAGCAAAGGGACAGGGCACACCGGGGAGCTGTTTTTT
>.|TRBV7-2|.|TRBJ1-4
CASSSPGRFNEKLFF
TGTGCCAGCAGCTCCCCCGGCAGGTTTAATGAAAAACTGTTTTTT
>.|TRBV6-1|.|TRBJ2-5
CASSAQKETQYF
TGTGCCAGCAGTGCACAGAAAGAGACCCAGTACTTC
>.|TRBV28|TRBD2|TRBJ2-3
CASSLITGGITDTQYF
TGTGCCAGCAGTTTAATCACGGGAGGAATCACAGATACGCAGTATTTT
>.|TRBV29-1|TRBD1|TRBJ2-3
CSARDRVCTDTQYF
TGCAGCGCCCGGGACAGGGTGTGCACAGATACGCAGTATTTT
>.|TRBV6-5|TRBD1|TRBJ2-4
CASSYRTGAQNIQYF
TGTGCCAGCAGTTATAGGACAGGGGCTCAAAACATTCAGTACTTC
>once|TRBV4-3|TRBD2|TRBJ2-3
CASSQARLAGGLTDTQYF
TGCGCCAGCAGCCAGGCTCGACTAGCGGGAGGGCTGACAGATACGCAGTATTTT
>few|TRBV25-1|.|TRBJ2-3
CASTQRGIITDTQYF
TGTGCCAGCACCCAAAGGGGGATTATCACAGATACGCAGTATTTT
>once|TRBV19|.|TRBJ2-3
CASSMGLGSTVVTDTQYF
TGTGCCAGTAGTATGGGCCTGGGCAGTACTGTAGTCACAGATACGCAGTATTTT
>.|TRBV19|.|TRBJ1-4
CASSIVLNEKLFF
TGTGCCAGTAGTATAGTTCTTAATGAAAAACTGTTTTTT
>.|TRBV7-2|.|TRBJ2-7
CASSLSSYEQYF
TGTGCCAGCAGCCTTAGCTCCTACGAGCAGTACTTC
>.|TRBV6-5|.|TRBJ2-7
CASSYALGVEQYF
TGTGCCAGCAGTTACGCATTAGGGGTCGAGCAGTACTTC
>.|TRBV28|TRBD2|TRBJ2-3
CASRLAGRGDTQYF
TGTGCCAGCAGGTTAGCGGGGAGGGGAGATACGCAGTATTTT
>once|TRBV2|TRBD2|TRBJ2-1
CAGTSGGTDNEQFF
TGTGCCGGGACTAGCGGGGGCACTGACAATGAGCAGTTCTTC
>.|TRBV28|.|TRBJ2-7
CASSYGAVRVEQYF
TGTGCCAGCAGCTATGGGGCCGTTCGGGTTGAGCAGTACTTC